This T cell receptor beta chain was profiled in a study of CD8 T cells in ankylosing spondylitis. Quantitative 5'-RACE with molecular barcodes produced the TCR beta libraries. Each CDR3 protein is one row after TCRdb ran MiXCR on the 5' RACE reads. The profile shows under 200,000 distinct CDR3 sequences, approximately 10% of them singletons. The CDR3 is 14 amino acids. Losses at the gene ends were 6 bases for V and 4 bases for J; bases not matched to a gene: 7. Germline CDR1 reads DFQATT; CDR2 reads SNEGSKA (reference sequence). This clonotype was detected ten times or more. Sequenced input: blood, either unsorted or a sorted T cell fraction (not recorded which). The clonotype comes from a male donor with ankylosing spondylitis or in good health (not recorded which). V gene TRBV20-1 combines with J gene TRBJ2-5, with TRBD2 matching over 11 bases. The CDR3 region has the DNA TGCAGTGCGGGCGTAGCGGGGGGGCCAGAGACCCAGTACTTC. This gives the protein CSAGVAGGPETQYF.